This is a list of T cell receptor beta chains from one sample in a study of blood T cell repertoires in COVID-19. Profiled with immunoSEQ multiplex PCR; TCRdb holds only in-frame clones, not every one. There are around 270,000 clones in the sample; more than 85% occur only once, and about 5% lies in the top ten. The sample consisted of peripheral blood. All receptors derive from a man in his forties with acute or convalescent COVID-19. Each CDR3 is given with its conserved first and last residue. Each record gives: J gene, D gene, V gene, clone size, CDR3 protein, CDR3 DNA. A D gene is named only where the DNA matches it firmly. Expanded clones are given a class, and other clones once, few, many or no size at all.

TRBJ1-6 | TRBD1 | TRBV7-9 | NA | CASSLVQGAGSPLHF | TGTGCCAGCAGCTTGGTTCAGGGGGCCGGATCACCCCTCCACTTT
TRBJ1-2 | NA | TRBV4-2 | NA | CASSPAVLIYGYTF | TGTGCCAGCAGCCCCGCGGTACTGATCTATGGCTACACCTTC
TRBJ1-3 | NA | TRBV7-9 | NA | CASSSTEGNTIYF | TGTGCCAGCAGCTCGACAGAGGGAAACACCATATATTTT
TRBJ2-5 | TRBD2 | TRBV11-3 | once | CASSPGLAGFQETQYF | TGTGCCAGCAGCCCGGGACTAGCGGGGTTTCAAGAGACCCAGTACTTC
TRBJ1-1 | TRBD1 | TRBV29-1 | NA | CSVETGPNTEAFF | TGCAGCGTTGAGACAGGGCCGAACACTGAAGCTTTCTTT
TRBJ2-1 | TRBD2 | TRBV6-6 | NA | CASSRAGGVYNEQFF | TGTGCCAGCAGTCGAGCGGGGGGGGTCTACAATGAGCAGTTCTTC
TRBJ1-1 | NA | TRBV9 | NA | CASSVDPTENTEAFF | TGTGCCAGCAGCGTAGACCCTACAGAGAACACTGAAGCTTTCTTT
TRBJ2-1 | NA | TRBV25-1 | NA | CASSASYEQFF | TGTGCCAGCAGTGCTAGTTATGAGCAGTTCTTC
TRBJ1-2 | NA | TRBV11-2 | NA | CASSFQGNYGYTF | TGTGCCAGCAGCTTTCAGGGTAACTATGGCTACACCTTC
TRBJ2-6 | NA | TRBV9 | NA | CASSGSFNVLTF | TGTGCCAGCAGCGGTAGCTTCAACGTCCTGACTTTC